This paragraph covers one TCR beta chain sequence. This sample is drawn from a study of control samples from healthy donors and cancer patients. The V end lost 4 bases, the J end lost 1 base, and 14 bases lay between the germline ends. CDR3 length equals 16 residues. Germline CDR1 is LNHDA and CDR2 is SQIVND (reference sequence). The data were produced by immunoSEQ multiplex PCR, yet TCRdb's version contains in-frame clones alone and is incomplete. This repertoire shows roughly 120,000 clones, roughly 90% found once; its top ten account for almost 8%. The origin of this receptor is a woman under 30 in good health. The V call is TRBV19, the J call TRBJ2-4; D might be TRBD1 (6 bases). Sequences were obtained from blood. For the CDR3, the DNA is TGTGCCAGTAGTACAGGGGCAAGAGAGGCCAAAAACATTCAGTACTTC. Its protein product is CASSTGAREAKNIQYF.